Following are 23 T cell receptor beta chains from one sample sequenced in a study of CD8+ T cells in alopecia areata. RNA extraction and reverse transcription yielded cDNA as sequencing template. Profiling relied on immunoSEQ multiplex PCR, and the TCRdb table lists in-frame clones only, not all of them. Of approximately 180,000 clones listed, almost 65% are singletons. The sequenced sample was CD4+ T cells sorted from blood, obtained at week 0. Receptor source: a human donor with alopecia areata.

The CDR3 loop reads CASSQVAASIYEQYF. The CDR3 DNA is TGCGCCAGCAGCCAAGTGGCAGCCTCAATCTACGAGCAGTACTTC. The chain has TRBV4-3 and TRBJ2-7; no clear D gene. Germline CDR1 reads LGHNA; CDR2 reads YSLEER. This CDR3 has 15 amino acids. Trimming took 1 base from V and 3 from J, leaving 13 bases between them.

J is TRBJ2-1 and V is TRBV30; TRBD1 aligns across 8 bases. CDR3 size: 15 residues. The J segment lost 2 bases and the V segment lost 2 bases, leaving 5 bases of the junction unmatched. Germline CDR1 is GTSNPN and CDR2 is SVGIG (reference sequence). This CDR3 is CAWSQGASTYNEQFF. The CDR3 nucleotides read TGTGCCTGGAGTCAGGGGGCCTCCACCTACAATGAGCAGTTCTTC.

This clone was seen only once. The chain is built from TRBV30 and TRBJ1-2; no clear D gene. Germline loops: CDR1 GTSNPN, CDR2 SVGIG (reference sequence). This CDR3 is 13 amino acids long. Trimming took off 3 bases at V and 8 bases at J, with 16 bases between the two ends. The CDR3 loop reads CAWREKVLPGYTF. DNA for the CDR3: TGTGCCTGGAGGGAGAAAGTACTCCCAGGCTACACCTTC.

The CDR3, as DNA: TGTGCCAGCAGTTATTTGGGGGCTAACTATGGCTACACCTTC. Its translation is CASSYLGANYGYTF. The chain uses TRBV6-5 and TRBJ1-2, with D possibly being TRBD1 (5 bases). This CDR3 has 14 residues. V lost 3 bases and J 0 bases, leaving 8 bases between the germline ends. Germline CDR1 reads MNHEY; CDR2 reads SVGAGI.

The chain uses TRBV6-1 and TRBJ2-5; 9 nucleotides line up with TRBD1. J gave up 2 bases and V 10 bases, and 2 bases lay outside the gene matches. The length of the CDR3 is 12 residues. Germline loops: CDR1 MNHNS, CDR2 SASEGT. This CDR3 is CAIDRGQETQYF. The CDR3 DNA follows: TGTGCCATAGACAGGGGGCAAGAGACCCAGTACTTC.

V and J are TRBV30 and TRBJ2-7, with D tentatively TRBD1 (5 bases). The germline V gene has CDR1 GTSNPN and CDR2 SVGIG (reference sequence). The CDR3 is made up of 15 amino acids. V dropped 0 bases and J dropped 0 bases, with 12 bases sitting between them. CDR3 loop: CAWSVGAGPSYEQYF. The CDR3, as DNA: TGTGCCTGGAGTGTTGGGGCAGGGCCCTCCTACGAGCAGTACTTC.

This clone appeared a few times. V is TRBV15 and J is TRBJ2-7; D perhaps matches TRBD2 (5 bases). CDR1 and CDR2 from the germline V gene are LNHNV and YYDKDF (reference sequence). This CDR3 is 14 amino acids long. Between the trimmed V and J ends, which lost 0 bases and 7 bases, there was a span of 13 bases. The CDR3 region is CATSRDRIAFEQYF. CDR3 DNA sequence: TGTGCCACCAGCAGAGATCGCATAGCGTTTGAGCAGTACTTC. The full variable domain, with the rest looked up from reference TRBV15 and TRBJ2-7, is DAMVIQNPRYQVTQFGKPVTLSCSQTLNHNVMYWYQQKSSQAPKLLFHYYDKDFNNEADTPDNFQSRRPNTSFCFLDIRSPGLGDTAMYLCATSRDRIAFEQYFGPGTRLTVT.

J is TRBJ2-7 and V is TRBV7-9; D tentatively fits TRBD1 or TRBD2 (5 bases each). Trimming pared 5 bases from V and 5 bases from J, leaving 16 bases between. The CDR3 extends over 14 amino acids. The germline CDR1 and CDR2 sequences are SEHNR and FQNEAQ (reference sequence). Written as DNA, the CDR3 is TGTGCCAGCAGCCCCGGGGCAACTGCCAACGAGCAGTACTTC. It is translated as CASSPGATANEQYF.

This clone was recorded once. The CDR3 DNA is TGTGCCAGCAGTCCGGTCAGGGGGATCCAAGAGACCCAGTACTTC. This translates into CASSPVRGIQETQYF. The V call is TRBV6-6, the J call TRBJ2-5, with 7 bases fitting TRBD1. This CDR3 is built from 15 residues. CDR1 and CDR2 from the germline V gene are MNHNY and SVGAGI (reference sequence). The ends lost 5 bases at V and 1 base at J; junction bases unmatched: 7.

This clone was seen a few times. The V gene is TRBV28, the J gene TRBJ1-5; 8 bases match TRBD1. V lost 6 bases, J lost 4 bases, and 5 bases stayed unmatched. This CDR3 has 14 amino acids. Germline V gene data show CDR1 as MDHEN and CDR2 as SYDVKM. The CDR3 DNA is TGTGCCAGCAGACCTCAGGGGGCGAATCAGCCCCAGCATTTT. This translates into CASRPQGANQPQHF.

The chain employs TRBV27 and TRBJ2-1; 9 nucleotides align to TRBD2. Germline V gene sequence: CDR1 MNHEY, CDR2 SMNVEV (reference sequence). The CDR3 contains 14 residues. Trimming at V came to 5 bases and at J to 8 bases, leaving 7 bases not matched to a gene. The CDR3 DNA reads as TGTGCCAGCAGTCCCCTAGCGGGGTATGATGAGCAGTTCTTC. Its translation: CASSPLAGYDEQFF.

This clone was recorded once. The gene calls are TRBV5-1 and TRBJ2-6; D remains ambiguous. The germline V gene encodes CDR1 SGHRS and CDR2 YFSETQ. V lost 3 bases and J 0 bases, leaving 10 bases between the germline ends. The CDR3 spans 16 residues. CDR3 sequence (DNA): TGCGCCAGCAGCTCCACGGTATCCTCTGGGGCCAACGTCCTGACTTTC. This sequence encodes CASSSTVSSGANVLTF. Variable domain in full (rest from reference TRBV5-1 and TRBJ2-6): KAGVTQTPRYLIKTRGQQVTLSCSPISGHRSVSWYQQTPGQGLQFLFEYFSETQRNKGNFPGRFSGRQFSNSRSEMNVSTLELGDSALYLCASSSTVSSGANVLTFGAGSRLTVL.

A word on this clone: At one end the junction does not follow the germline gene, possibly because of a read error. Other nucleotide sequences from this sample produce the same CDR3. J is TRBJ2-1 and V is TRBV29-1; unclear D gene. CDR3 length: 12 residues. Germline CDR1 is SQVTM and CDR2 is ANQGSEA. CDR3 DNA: TGCAGCGTTCAAGACTCCTACAATGAGCAGTTCTTC. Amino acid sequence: CSVQDSYNEQFF.

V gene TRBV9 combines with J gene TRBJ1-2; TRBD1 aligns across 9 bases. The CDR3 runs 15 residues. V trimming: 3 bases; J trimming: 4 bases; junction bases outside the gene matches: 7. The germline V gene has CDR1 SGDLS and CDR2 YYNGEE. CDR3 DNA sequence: TGTGCCAGCAGCGGGACAGGGGACACATCCTATGGCTACACCTTC. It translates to CASSGTGDTSYGYTF.

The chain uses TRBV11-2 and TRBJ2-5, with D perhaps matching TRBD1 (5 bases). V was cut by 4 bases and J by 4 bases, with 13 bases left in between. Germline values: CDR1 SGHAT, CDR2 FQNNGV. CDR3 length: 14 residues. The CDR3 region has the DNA TGTGCCAGCAGCTCTACAGGACGGCGAGAGACCCAGTACTTC. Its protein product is CASSSTGRRETQYF.

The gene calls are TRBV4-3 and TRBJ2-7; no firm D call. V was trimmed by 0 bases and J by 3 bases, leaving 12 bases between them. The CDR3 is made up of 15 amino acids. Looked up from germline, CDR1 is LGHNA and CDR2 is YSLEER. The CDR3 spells CASSQDRISSYEQYF. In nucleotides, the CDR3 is TGCGCCAGCAGCCAAGATAGGATCTCTAGCTACGAGCAGTACTTC.

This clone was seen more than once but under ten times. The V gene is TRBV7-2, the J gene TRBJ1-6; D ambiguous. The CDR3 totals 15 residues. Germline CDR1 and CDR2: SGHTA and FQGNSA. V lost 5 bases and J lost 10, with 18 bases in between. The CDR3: CASSGWTGLGSPLHF. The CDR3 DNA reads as TGTGCCAGCAGCGGATGGACCGGCCTGGGATCACCCCTCCACTTT. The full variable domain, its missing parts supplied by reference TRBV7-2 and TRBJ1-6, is GAGVSQSPSNKVTEKGKDVELRCDPISGHTALYWYRQSLGQGLEFLIYFQGNSAPDKSGLPSDRFSAERTGGSVSTLTIQRTQQEDSAVYLCASSGWTGLGSPLHFGNGTRLTVT.

The CDR3 loop reads CASLRPLHF. The CDR3 DNA follows: TGCGCCAGCCTGAGACCCCTCCACTTT. The chain joins TRBV23-1 to TRBJ1-6; no definite D call. TRBV23-1 has ORF status, its function being uncertain. This CDR3 is 9 amino acids long. Trimming removed 8 bases from V and 12 bases from J, with 5 bases in between.

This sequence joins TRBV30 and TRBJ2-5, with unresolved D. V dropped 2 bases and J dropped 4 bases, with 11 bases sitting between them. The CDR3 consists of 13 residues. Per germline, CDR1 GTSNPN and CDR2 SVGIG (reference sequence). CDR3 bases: TGTGCCTGGAGTCGCGAGGTTTTAGAGACCCAGTACTTC. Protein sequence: CAWSREVLETQYF. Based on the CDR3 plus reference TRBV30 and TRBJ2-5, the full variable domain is SQTIHQWPATLVQPVGSPLSLECTVEGTSNPNLYWYRQAAGRGLQLLFYSVGIGQISSEVPQNLSASRPQDRQFILSSKKLLLSDSGFYLCAWSREVLETQYFGPGTRLLVL.

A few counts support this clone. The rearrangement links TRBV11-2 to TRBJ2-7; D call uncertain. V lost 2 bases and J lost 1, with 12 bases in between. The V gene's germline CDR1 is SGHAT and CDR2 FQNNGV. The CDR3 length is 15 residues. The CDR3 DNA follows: TGTGCCAGCAGCTTAAGAGGCCTAACATCCTACGAGCAGTACTTC. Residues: CASSLRGLTSYEQYF.

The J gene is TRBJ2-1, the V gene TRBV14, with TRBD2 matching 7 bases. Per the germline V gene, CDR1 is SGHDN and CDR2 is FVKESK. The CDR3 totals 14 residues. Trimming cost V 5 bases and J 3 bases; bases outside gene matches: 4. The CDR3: CASSSGLNYNEQFF. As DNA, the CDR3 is TGTGCCAGCAGCTCGGGACTAAACTACAATGAGCAGTTCTTC. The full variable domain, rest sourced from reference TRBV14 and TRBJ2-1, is EAGVTQFPSHSVIEKGQTVTLRCDPISGHDNLYWYRRVMGKEIKFLLHFVKESKQDESGMPNNRFLAERTGGTYSTLKVQPAELEDSGVYFCASSSGLNYNEQFFGPGTRLTVL.

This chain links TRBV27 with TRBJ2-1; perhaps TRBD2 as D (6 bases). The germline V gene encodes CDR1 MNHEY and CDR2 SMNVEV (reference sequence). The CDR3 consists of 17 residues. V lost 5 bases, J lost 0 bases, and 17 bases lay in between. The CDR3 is CASSRDLWGSSYNEQFF. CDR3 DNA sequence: TGTGCCAGCAGTAGGGACTTGTGGGGTAGCTCCTACAATGAGCAGTTCTTC.

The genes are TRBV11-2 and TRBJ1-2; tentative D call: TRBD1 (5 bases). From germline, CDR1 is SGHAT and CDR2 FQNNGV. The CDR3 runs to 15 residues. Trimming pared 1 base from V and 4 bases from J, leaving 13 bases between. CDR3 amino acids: CASSLGGGASYGYTF. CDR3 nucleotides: TGTGCCAGCAGCTTAGGGGGCGGCGCGTCCTATGGCTACACCTTC.